This T cell receptor (beta chain) was identified in a study of T cell changes during pregnancy in multiple sclerosis (dated by TCRdb to about 2019). Notes on the research overall: The study looked at changes in the T cell repertoire across pregnancy in women with multiple sclerosis.

This clone was detected only once. Its binding antigen is unknown. The input lacks base qualities; no much larger clone sits a single base away. Counted from cysteine to phenylalanine, this CDR3 has 13 amino acids. Just CDR3 DNA is preserved here, 39 bases in frame from base 1. Clipping removes 5 bases from V and 8 bases from J, with 8 as the unmatched junction base count. For CDR1 and CDR2, the germline V gene lists MDHEN and SYDVKM. The protocol used for the library was the immunoSEQ multiplex PCR assay. Sourced from immuneACCESS, this table was stored by TCRdb with only in-frame sequences that have V and J called. A share of the clones is absent; for the studies checked, an unresolved V gene accounts for under half, and the remainder has no known explanation. The sample table holds around 100,000 clones, of which about 91% were seen once. The top ten constitute 3.1% of the sample.

The chain couples TRBV28 to TRBJ1-2; 7 junctional bases match TRBD1. The TCR sequence derives from a female donor with multiple sclerosis, enrolled in a pregnancy study. The sequencing used peripheral blood, collected in the second trimester of pregnancy. The DNA sequence is given as TGTGCCAGCAGTCTCGTCAGGGGGGTCGGCTACACCTTC. Its protein product is CASSLVRGVGYTF.